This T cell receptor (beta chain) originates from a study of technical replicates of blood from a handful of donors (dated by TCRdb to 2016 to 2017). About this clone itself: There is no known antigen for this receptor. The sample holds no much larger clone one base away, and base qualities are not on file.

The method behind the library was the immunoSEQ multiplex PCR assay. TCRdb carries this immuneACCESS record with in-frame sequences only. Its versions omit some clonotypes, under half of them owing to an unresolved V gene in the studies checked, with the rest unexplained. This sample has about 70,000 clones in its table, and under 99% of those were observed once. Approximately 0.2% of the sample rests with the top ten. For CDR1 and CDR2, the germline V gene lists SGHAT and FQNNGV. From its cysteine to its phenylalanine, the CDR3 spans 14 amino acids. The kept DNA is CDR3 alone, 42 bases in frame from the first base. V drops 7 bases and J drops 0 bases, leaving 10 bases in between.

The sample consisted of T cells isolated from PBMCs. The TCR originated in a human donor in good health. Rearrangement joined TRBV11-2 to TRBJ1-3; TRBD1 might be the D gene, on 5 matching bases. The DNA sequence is TGTGCCAGCACCCGTGACAGCTCTGGAAACACCATATATTTT. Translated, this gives CASTRDSSGNTIYF.